A selection of T cell receptor beta chains follows, all from one sample in a study of blood T cell repertoires in COVID-19. The data were produced by immunoSEQ multiplex PCR, yet TCRdb's version contains in-frame clones alone and is incomplete. The sample includes around 200,000 clones, 83% of them seen just once. Input material: peripheral blood. Receptors were obtained from a woman in her thirties or forties with active or convalescent COVID-19. CDR3s include the opening cysteine and the closing phenylalanine or tryptophan. Fields, in order: V gene, clone size, D gene, J gene, CDR3 protein, CDR3 DNA. The D gene is left open where the match is weak. Expanded clones are given a class, and other clones once, few, many or no size at all.

>TRBV9|NA|TRBD2|TRBJ2-7
CASSVEAGGLYEQYF
TGTGCCAGCAGCGTAGAGGCGGGAGGGCTCTACGAGCAGTACTTC
>TRBV29-1|NA|NA|TRBJ1-2
CSVLTGVNYGYTF
TGCAGCGTTCTGACAGGAGTTAACTATGGCTACACCTTC
>TRBV28|NA|TRBD1|TRBJ1-4
CASIRTGGEKLFF
TGTGCCAGCATCCGGACAGGCGGGGAAAAACTGTTTTTT
>TRBV10-3|NA|TRBD1|TRBJ2-1
CATGQGQRYNEQFF
TGTGCCACAGGACAGGGACAGCGATACAATGAGCAGTTCTTC
>TRBV7-3|NA|TRBD2|TRBJ2-2
CASSLWASGNTGELFF
TGTGCCAGCAGCTTATGGGCTAGCGGAAACACCGGGGAGCTGTTTTTT
>TRBV2|NA|TRBD2|TRBJ2-1
CASSINSGTSGAPYNEQFF
TGTGCCAGCAGTATCAACTCCGGGACTAGCGGGGCCCCCTACAATGAGCAGTTCTTC
>TRBV18|NA|NA|TRBJ1-3
CASSPTQTGGNTIYF
TGTGCCAGCTCACCGACCCAAACGGGAGGGAACACCATATATTTT
>TRBV19|NA|TRBD2|TRBJ2-3
CASKTSGSTDTQYF
TGTGCCAGTAAGACTAGCGGGAGCACAGATACGCAGTATTTT
>TRBV30|NA|TRBD1|TRBJ1-1
CAWSLVQGALGEAFF
TGTGCCTGGAGTCTTGTGCAGGGGGCGCTGGGTGAAGCTTTCTTT
>TRBV12-5|NA|NA|TRBJ2-7
CASGLAREWAPHEQYF
TGTGCTAGTGGTTTGGCCCGGGAGTGGGCACCCCACGAGCAGTACTTC
>TRBV11-3|NA|NA|TRBJ1-2
CASSLDPTANNYGYTF
TGTGCCAGCAGCTTAGATCCTACAGCTAATAACTATGGCTACACCTTC
>TRBV7-2|NA|NA|TRBJ2-7
CASSLVSGPYEQYF
TGTGCCAGCAGCTTAGTTTCGGGTCCCTACGAGCAGTACTTC
>TRBV7-3|NA|TRBD1|TRBJ2-3
CASSYRGEGDTQYF
TGTGCCAGCAGCTACAGGGGGGAAGGAGATACGCAGTATTTT
>TRBV6-5|NA|NA|TRBJ1-5
CASGQRGNQPQHF
TGTGCCAGCGGCCAGCGGGGCAATCAGCCCCAGCATTTT
>TRBV5-1|once|NA|TRBJ2-3
CASSQGQFRTDTQYF
TGCGCCAGCAGCCAAGGACAGTTCCGCACAGATACGCAGTATTTT
>TRBV10-2|NA|TRBD1|TRBJ2-7
CASTGQNPYEQYF
TGCGCCAGCACGGGACAGAACCCCTACGAGCAGTACTTC
>TRBV27|once|NA|TRBJ1-2
CASSHGQITNYGYTF
TGTGCCAGCAGTCACGGACAGATTACTAACTATGGCTACACCTTC
>TRBV3-1/TRBV3-2|NA|NA|TRBJ2-7
CASSQDSDEQYF
TGTGCCAGCAGCCAGGACAGCGACGAGCAGTACTTC
>TRBV24-1|NA|NA|TRBJ2-2
CATELTTNTGELFF
TGTGCCACCGAGTTGACAACGAACACCGGGGAGCTGTTTTTT
>TRBV29-1|NA|NA|TRBJ2-2
CSVELQQNTGELFF
TGCAGCGTTGAACTACAGCAGAACACCGGGGAGCTGTTTTTT
>TRBV19|NA|NA|TRBJ1-5
CASSIGRDKAGNQPQHF
TGTGCCAGTAGTATCGGTCGGGACAAAGCCGGCAATCAGCCCCAGCATTTT
>TRBV24-1|NA|NA|TRBJ2-3
CATRASELRGDTQYF
TGTGCCACCAGGGCGAGCGAGCTCCGGGGAGATACGCAGTATTTT
>TRBV27|NA|NA|TRBJ1-1
CASSLFDSYGEAFF
TGTGCCAGCAGTTTATTCGACAGCTATGGTGAAGCTTTCTTT
>TRBV27|few|NA|TRBJ1-6
CASSPRSSYNSPLHF
TGTGCCAGCAGCCCAAGGAGCTCCTATAATTCACCCCTCCACTTT
>TRBV24-1|NA|NA|TRBJ2-7
CATSGEAGPVEQYF
TGTGCCACCAGTGGGGAGGCAGGGCCCGTCGAGCAGTACTTC
>TRBV10-2|NA|NA|TRBJ1-1
CASSDFGIGGEAFF
TGCGCCAGCAGTGATTTCGGGATCGGGGGGGAAGCTTTCTTT
>TRBV5-1|few|NA|TRBJ1-3
CASSLGHGNTIYF
TGCGCCAGCAGCTTGGGACATGGAAACACCATATATTTT
>TRBV30|NA|NA|TRBJ2-3
CAWSVVASTDTQYF
TGTGCCTGGAGTGTTGTGGCTAGCACAGATACGCAGTATTTT
>TRBV4-1|NA|NA|TRBJ2-5
CASSHPSGETQYF
TGCGCCAGCAGCCACCCCAGCGGAGAGACCCAGTACTTC
>TRBV4-3|NA|NA|TRBJ1-3
CASSQASGWSGNTIYF
TGCGCCAGCAGCCAAGCATCAGGGTGGTCTGGAAACACCATATATTTT
>TRBV6-1|NA|TRBD2|TRBJ2-7
CASREALAGQYEQYF
TGTGCCAGCAGAGAAGCACTAGCGGGCCAGTACGAGCAGTACTTC
>TRBV10-3|NA|NA|TRBJ2-3
CAISNTQGADTQYF
TGTGCCATCAGTAACACCCAGGGTGCAGATACGCAGTATTTT
>TRBV18|NA|TRBD2|TRBJ2-1
CASSPGLAGGNNEQFF
TGTGCCAGCTCACCTGGCCTAGCGGGAGGGAACAATGAGCAGTTCTTC
>TRBV7-3|NA|TRBD1|TRBJ2-1
CASSPGTAARRQFF
TGTGCCAGCAGCCCGGGGACAGCGGCAAGGCGTCAGTTCTTC
>TRBV5-5|NA|TRBD2|TRBJ2-1
CASSSPSGTSVRGEQFF
TGTGCCAGCAGTTCCCCTTCCGGGACTAGCGTGCGAGGTGAGCAGTTCTTC
>TRBV28|NA|TRBD2|TRBJ2-7
CASSLPSGSSYEQYF
TGTGCCAGCAGTCTCCCTAGCGGGAGTTCCTACGAGCAGTACTTC
>TRBV7-2|NA|NA|TRBJ1-2
CASSPLDRNYGYTF
TGTGCCAGCAGCCCACTCGACAGGAACTATGGCTACACCTTC
>TRBV5-6|NA|TRBD1|TRBJ1-5
CASSLAKGRGRYSNQPQHF
TGTGCCAGCAGCTTGGCAAAGGGCAGGGGGCGTTATAGCAATCAGCCCCAGCATTTT
>TRBV3-1/TRBV3-2|NA|TRBD1|TRBJ1-1
CASSQMRQGPEAFF
TGTGCCAGCAGCCAAATGAGACAGGGACCTGAAGCTTTCTTT
>TRBV5-6|NA|NA|TRBJ1-1
CASSSGYTLLTEAFF
TGTGCCAGCAGCTCGGGTTATACGCTATTAACTGAAGCTTTCTTT
>TRBV30|NA|NA|TRBJ1-1
CAWGVGRGDTEAFF
TGTGCCTGGGGCGTTGGCAGGGGAGACACTGAAGCTTTCTTT
>TRBV7-9|NA|TRBD1|TRBJ2-1
CASSLYGTGGEDNEQFF
TGTGCCAGCAGCTTGTACGGGACAGGGGGTGAGGACAATGAGCAGTTCTTC
>TRBV5-4|NA|NA|TRBJ2-3
CASSPTGTYTDTQYF
TGTGCCAGCAGTCCGACCGGGACATACACAGATACGCAGTATTTT
>TRBV9|once|TRBD2|TRBJ2-7
CASSVWGTSARGEQYF
TGTGCCAGCAGCGTATGGGGGACTAGCGCGAGAGGCGAGCAGTACTTC
>TRBV2|NA|NA|TRBJ1-2
CASSENRFYGYTF
TGTGCCAGCAGTGAAAACAGGTTCTATGGCTACACCTTC
>TRBV19|NA|TRBD1|TRBJ1-4
CASSIPRTGGSEKLFF
TGTGCCAGTAGTATACCCCGGACAGGGGGTAGTGAAAAACTGTTTTTT
>TRBV2|NA|NA|TRBJ2-5
CASSEFSGSEEETQYF
TGTGCCAGCAGTGAATTCTCTGGGTCGGAGGAAGAGACCCAGTACTTC
>TRBV6-4|NA|NA|TRBJ1-2
CASSELGRSRAGYTF
TGTGCCAGCAGTGAACTAGGCAGGAGTCGCGCTGGCTACACCTTC
>TRBV2|few|NA|TRBJ1-2
CASSEGEGEVYGYTF
TGTGCCAGCAGTGAAGGGGAGGGGGAGGTCTATGGCTACACCTTC
>TRBV27|NA|NA|TRBJ2-7
CASSQGATGSGEQYF
TGTGCCAGCAGCCAAGGGGCCACAGGGTCTGGCGAGCAGTACTTC
>TRBV15|NA|NA|TRBJ1-5
CATSREVPGVDSNQPQHF
TGTGCCACCAGCAGAGAAGTGCCGGGAGTTGACAGCAATCAGCCCCAGCATTTT
>TRBV7-2|few|NA|TRBJ2-1
CASSLQGSNNEQFF
TGTGCCAGCAGCTTACAGGGTTCTAACAATGAGCAGTTCTTC
>TRBV28|NA|NA|TRBJ2-2
CASRYAGKDTGELFF
TGTGCCAGCAGGTACGCGGGGAAGGACACCGGGGAGCTGTTTTTT
>TRBV24-1|NA|TRBD1|TRBJ1-2
CATSARQGPYGYTF
TGTGCCACCAGTGCGAGACAGGGGCCCTATGGCTACACCTTC